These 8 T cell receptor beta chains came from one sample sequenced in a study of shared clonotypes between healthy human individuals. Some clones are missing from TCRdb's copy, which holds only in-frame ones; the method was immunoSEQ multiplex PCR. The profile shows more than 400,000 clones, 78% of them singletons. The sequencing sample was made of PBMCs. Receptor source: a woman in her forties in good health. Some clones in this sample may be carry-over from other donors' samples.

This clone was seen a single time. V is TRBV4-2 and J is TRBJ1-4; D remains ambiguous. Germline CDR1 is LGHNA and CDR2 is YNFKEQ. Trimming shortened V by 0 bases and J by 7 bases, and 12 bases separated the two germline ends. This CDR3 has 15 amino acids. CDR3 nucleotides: TGTGCCAGCAGCCAAGATTACCTAAATGGTGAAAAACTGTTTTTT. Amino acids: CASSQDYLNGEKLFF.

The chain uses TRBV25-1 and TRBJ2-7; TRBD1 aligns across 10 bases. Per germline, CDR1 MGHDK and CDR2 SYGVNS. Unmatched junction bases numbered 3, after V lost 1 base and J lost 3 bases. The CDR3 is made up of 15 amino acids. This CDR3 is CASSELRTGGYEQYF. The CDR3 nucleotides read TGTGCCAGCAGTGAATTAAGGACAGGGGGCTACGAGCAGTACTTC.

CDR3 in amino acids: CASGLGQGVTETQYF. As DNA, the CDR3 is TGTGCCAGCGGATTAGGACAGGGGGTCACGGAGACCCAGTACTTC. This sequence joins TRBV2 and TRBJ2-5; 10 positions agree with TRBD1. With V trimmed by 8 bases and J by 5 bases, 11 bases remained unmatched. The CDR3 runs 15 residues. Germline V lookup: CDR1 SNHLY, CDR2 FYNNEI.

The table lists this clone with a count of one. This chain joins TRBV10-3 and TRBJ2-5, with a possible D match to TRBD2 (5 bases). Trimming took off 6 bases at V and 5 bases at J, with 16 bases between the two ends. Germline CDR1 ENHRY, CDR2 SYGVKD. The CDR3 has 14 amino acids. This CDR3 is CAISNKLGEETQYF. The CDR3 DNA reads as TGTGCCATCAGCAACAAGCTCGGGGAGGAGACCCAGTACTTC.

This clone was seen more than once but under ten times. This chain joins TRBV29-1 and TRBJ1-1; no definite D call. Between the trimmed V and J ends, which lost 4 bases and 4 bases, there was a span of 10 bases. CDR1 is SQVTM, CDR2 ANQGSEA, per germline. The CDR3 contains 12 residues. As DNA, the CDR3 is TGCAGCGTTGGACTAATGAGCACTGAAGCTTTCTTT. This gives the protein CSVGLMSTEAFF.

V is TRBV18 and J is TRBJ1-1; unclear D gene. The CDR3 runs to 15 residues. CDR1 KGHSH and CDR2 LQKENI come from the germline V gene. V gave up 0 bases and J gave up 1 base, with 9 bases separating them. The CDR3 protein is CASSPPSSENTEAFF. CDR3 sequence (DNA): TGTGCCAGCTCACCACCTTCCAGTGAGAACACTGAAGCTTTCTTT.

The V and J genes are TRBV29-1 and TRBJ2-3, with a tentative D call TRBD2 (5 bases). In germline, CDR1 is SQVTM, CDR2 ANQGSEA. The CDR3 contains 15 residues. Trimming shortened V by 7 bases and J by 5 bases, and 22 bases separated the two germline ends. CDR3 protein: CSAGTSDGPLDTQYF. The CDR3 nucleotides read TGCAGCGCGGGAACGAGCGACGGGCCTTTAGATACGCAGTATTTT.

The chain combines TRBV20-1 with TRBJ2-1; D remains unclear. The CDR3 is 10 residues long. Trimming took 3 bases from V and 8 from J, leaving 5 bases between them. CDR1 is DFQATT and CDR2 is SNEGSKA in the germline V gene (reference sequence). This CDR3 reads CSASADEQFF. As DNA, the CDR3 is TGCAGTGCTAGTGCGGATGAGCAGTTCTTC.